A selection of T cell receptor beta chains follows, all from one sample in a study of lymphopenia after photon versus proton radiotherapy. TCRdb's table, derived via immunoSEQ multiplex PCR, lists solely in-frame clones and lacks some. The data contain 15,000 to 20,000 clones, roughly nine tenths of them singletons. Sequenced here: peripheral blood, sampled from a patient treated with photon-based radiotherapy. Receptor source: a woman aged 40 to 50 with cholangiocarcinoma. The CDR3 runs from the conserved cysteine through the conserved F or W. A D gene is named only where the DNA matches it firmly. Expanded clones get a size class; other rows say once, few or many, or leave the size out.

d_gene: TRBD2
len: 16
v_gene: TRBV2
abundance: -
j_gene: TRBJ2-3
CDR3aa: CASSGGASGSTDTQYF
CDR3nt: TGTGCCAGCAGCGGCGGGGCTAGCGGCAGCACAGATACGCAGTATTTT

d_gene: -
len: 13
v_gene: TRBV29-1
abundance: -
j_gene: TRBJ2-7
CDR3aa: CSVELGRGYEQYF
CDR3nt: TGCAGCGTTGAGCTGGGTAGAGGATACGAGCAGTACTTC

d_gene: -
len: 15
v_gene: TRBV19
abundance: -
j_gene: TRBJ1-5
CDR3aa: CASSMEQNRDQPQHF
CDR3nt: TGTGCCAGTAGTATGGAACAGAATAGGGATCAGCCCCAGCATTTT

d_gene: -
len: 14
v_gene: TRBV25-1
abundance: -
j_gene: TRBJ1-1
CDR3aa: CATQGTRLYTEAFF
CDR3nt: TGTGCCACCCAGGGTACAAGACTTTACACTGAAGCTTTCTTT

d_gene: -
len: 16
v_gene: TRBV7-9
abundance: -
j_gene: TRBJ1-2
CDR3aa: CASSFQGPWEGYGYTF
CDR3nt: TGTGCCAGCAGCTTCCAGGGGCCGTGGGAGGGCTATGGCTACACCTTC

d_gene: TRBD2
len: 13
v_gene: TRBV28
abundance: -
j_gene: TRBJ2-7
CDR3aa: CASSSPGGREQYF
CDR3nt: TGTGCCAGCAGTTCCCCGGGGGGTCGTGAGCAGTACTTC

d_gene: -
len: 14
v_gene: TRBV6-1
abundance: -
j_gene: TRBJ2-2
CDR3aa: CASSRLLNTGELFF
CDR3nt: TGTGCCAGCAGTAGACTCCTAAACACCGGGGAGCTGTTTTTT

d_gene: TRBD1
len: 14
v_gene: TRBV30
abundance: once
j_gene: TRBJ2-7
CDR3aa: CAWAGDRGAYEQYF
CDR3nt: TGTGCCTGGGCCGGAGACAGGGGGGCCTACGAGCAGTACTTC

d_gene: -
len: 15
v_gene: TRBV5-4
abundance: -
j_gene: TRBJ1-4
CDR3aa: CASSASAATNEKLFF
CDR3nt: TGTGCCAGCAGTGCCTCGGCTGCAACTAATGAAAAACTGTTTTTT

d_gene: TRBD1
len: 17
v_gene: TRBV5-1
abundance: -
j_gene: TRBJ1-2
CDR3aa: CASSRTGTGKMDYGYTF
CDR3nt: TGCGCCAGCAGCCGAACCGGGACAGGGAAGATGGACTATGGCTACACCTTC

d_gene: TRBD2
len: 16
v_gene: TRBV4-3
abundance: -
j_gene: TRBJ2-1
CDR3aa: CASSQEGLAVYNEQFF
CDR3nt: TGCGCCAGCAGCCAAGAAGGGCTAGCGGTATACAATGAGCAGTTCTTC

d_gene: -
len: 13
v_gene: TRBV29-1
abundance: -
j_gene: TRBJ1-3
CDR3aa: CSAGTGTGNTIYF
CDR3nt: TGCAGCGCGGGGACTGGGACTGGAAACACCATATATTTT

d_gene: TRBD2
len: 15
v_gene: TRBV11-2
abundance: -
j_gene: TRBJ2-1
CDR3aa: CASSSGTSGYNEQFF
CDR3nt: TGTGCCAGCAGTTCCGGGACTAGCGGCTACAATGAGCAGTTCTTC

d_gene: TRBD2
len: 14
v_gene: TRBV7-8
abundance: -
j_gene: TRBJ2-1
CDR3aa: CASTLRGLANEQFF
CDR3nt: TGTGCCAGCACCCTGCGGGGGTTGGCCAATGAGCAGTTCTTC

d_gene: -
len: 8
v_gene: TRBV3-2
abundance: few
j_gene: TRBJ2-7
CDR3aa: CASRAGVF
CDR3nt: TGTGCCAGCAGAGCGGGGGTCTTC

d_gene: -
len: 14
v_gene: TRBV7-2
abundance: few
j_gene: TRBJ2-7
CDR3aa: CASSLAETADEQYF
CDR3nt: TGTGCCAGCAGCTTAGCCGAGACAGCCGACGAGCAGTACTTC

d_gene: TRBD2
len: 21
v_gene: TRBV5-1
abundance: -
j_gene: TRBJ2-3
CDR3aa: CASSLLAPIAGSSSGTDTQYF
CDR3nt: TGCGCCAGCAGCTTGTTGGCCCCTATAGCGGGGAGCTCTTCTGGCACAGATACGCAGTATTTT

d_gene: -
len: 13
v_gene: TRBV7-2
abundance: -
j_gene: TRBJ1-3
CDR3aa: CASSLAWGDTIYF
CDR3nt: TGTGCCAGCAGCTTAGCGTGGGGGGACACCATATATTTT

d_gene: TRBD1
len: 15
v_gene: TRBV5-1
abundance: -
j_gene: TRBJ2-1
CDR3aa: CASSSEGQGRSEQFF
CDR3nt: TGCGCCAGCAGCTCGGAAGGACAGGGTCGGAGTGAGCAGTTCTTC

d_gene: -
len: 12
v_gene: TRBV28
abundance: -
j_gene: TRBJ1-1
CDR3aa: CASSSANTEAFF
CDR3nt: TGTGCCAGCAGTTCCGCGAACACTGAAGCTTTCTTT

d_gene: -
len: 14
v_gene: TRBV6-5
abundance: -
j_gene: TRBJ1-2
CDR3aa: CASSYSEQGNGYTF
CDR3nt: TGTGCCAGCAGTTACTCCGAACAGGGAAATGGCTACACCTTC

d_gene: TRBD1
len: 15
v_gene: TRBV7-3
abundance: -
j_gene: TRBJ2-5
CDR3aa: CASSHGPSGGETQYF
CDR3nt: TGTGCCAGCAGCCACGGCCCTTCAGGGGGAGAGACCCAGTACTTC

d_gene: -
len: 13
v_gene: TRBV6-1
abundance: -
j_gene: TRBJ2-7
CDR3aa: CASSPSGSAYEYF
CDR3nt: TGTGCCAGCAGTCCAAGCGGGTCTGCCTATGAGTACTTC

d_gene: TRBD1
len: 14
v_gene: TRBV19
abundance: -
j_gene: TRBJ2-5
CDR3aa: CASSMGQAGETQYF
CDR3nt: TGTGCCAGTAGTATGGGACAGGCGGGAGAGACCCAGTACTTC

d_gene: TRBD2
len: 16
v_gene: TRBV9
abundance: -
j_gene: TRBJ2-3
CDR3aa: CASSASAGGPTDTQYF
CDR3nt: TGTGCCAGCAGCGCCTCTGCGGGGGGGCCTACAGATACGCAGTATTTT

d_gene: -
len: 14
v_gene: TRBV4-1
abundance: -
j_gene: TRBJ1-1
CDR3aa: CASSQQERDTEAFF
CDR3nt: TGCGCCAGCAGCCAACAGGAGAGGGACACTGAAGCTTTCTTT

d_gene: TRBD2
len: 14
v_gene: TRBV28
abundance: -
j_gene: TRBJ2-7
CDR3aa: CASRTAGGFYEQYF
CDR3nt: TGTGCCAGCAGGACGGCGGGGGGGTTCTACGAGCAGTACTTC

d_gene: -
len: 14
v_gene: TRBV5-1
abundance: -
j_gene: TRBJ2-1
CDR3aa: CASSRGGGGNEQFF
CDR3nt: TGCGCCAGCAGCAGGGGAGGTGGGGGAAATGAGCAGTTCTTC

d_gene: -
len: 18
v_gene: TRBV10-1
abundance: -
j_gene: TRBJ2-1
CDR3aa: CASSGGTRSNPSYNEQFF
CDR3nt: TGCGCCAGCAGTGGGGGAACCCGCTCAAATCCCTCCTACAATGAGCAGTTCTTC

d_gene: TRBD1
len: 13
v_gene: TRBV2
abundance: -
j_gene: TRBJ2-5
CDR3aa: CASMTGGTETQYF
CDR3nt: TGTGCCAGCATGACAGGGGGAACAGAGACCCAGTACTTC

d_gene: -
len: 12
v_gene: TRBV30
abundance: -
j_gene: TRBJ1-4
CDR3aa: CACLHPNEKLFF
CDR3nt: TGTGCCTGCCTCCACCCTAATGAAAAACTGTTTTTT

d_gene: -
len: 12
v_gene: TRBV2
abundance: -
j_gene: TRBJ1-2
CDR3aa: CASKGESYGYTF
CDR3nt: TGTGCCAGCAAAGGGGAGTCTTACGGCTACACCTTC

d_gene: TRBD1
len: 15
v_gene: TRBV7-2
abundance: -
j_gene: TRBJ2-2
CDR3aa: CASSFTGGYTGELFF
CDR3nt: TGTGCCAGCAGCTTTACAGGGGGGTACACCGGGGAGCTGTTTTTT

d_gene: -
len: 15
v_gene: TRBV19
abundance: once
j_gene: TRBJ1-6
CDR3aa: CASSIFPRDNSPLHF
CDR3nt: TGTGCCAGTAGTATTTTCCCTCGGGATAATTCACCCCTCCACTTT

d_gene: -
len: 14
v_gene: TRBV27
abundance: -
j_gene: TRBJ1-2
CDR3aa: CASSEGTGNYGYTF
CDR3nt: TGTGCCAGCAGTGAAGGGACGGGGAACTATGGCTACACCTTC

d_gene: -
len: 14
v_gene: TRBV7-2
abundance: -
j_gene: TRBJ2-1
CDR3aa: CASSLDGPLDEQFF
CDR3nt: TGTGCCAGCAGCTTAGATGGCCCTCTTGATGAGCAGTTCTTC